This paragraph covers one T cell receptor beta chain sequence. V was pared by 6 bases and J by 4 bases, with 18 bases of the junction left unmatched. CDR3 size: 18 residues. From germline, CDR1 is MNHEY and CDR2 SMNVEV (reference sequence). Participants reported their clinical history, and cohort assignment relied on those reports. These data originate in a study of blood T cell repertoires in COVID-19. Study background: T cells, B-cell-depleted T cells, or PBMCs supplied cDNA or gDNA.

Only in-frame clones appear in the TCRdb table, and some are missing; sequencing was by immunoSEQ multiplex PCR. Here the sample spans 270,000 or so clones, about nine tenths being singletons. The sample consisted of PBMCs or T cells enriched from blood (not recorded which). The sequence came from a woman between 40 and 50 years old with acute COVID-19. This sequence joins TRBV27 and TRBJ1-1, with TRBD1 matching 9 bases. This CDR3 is CASRNTLAGTGLITEAFF. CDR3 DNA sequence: TGTGCCAGCAGGAATACTCTCGCCGGGACAGGGTTGATCACTGAAGCTTTCTTT.